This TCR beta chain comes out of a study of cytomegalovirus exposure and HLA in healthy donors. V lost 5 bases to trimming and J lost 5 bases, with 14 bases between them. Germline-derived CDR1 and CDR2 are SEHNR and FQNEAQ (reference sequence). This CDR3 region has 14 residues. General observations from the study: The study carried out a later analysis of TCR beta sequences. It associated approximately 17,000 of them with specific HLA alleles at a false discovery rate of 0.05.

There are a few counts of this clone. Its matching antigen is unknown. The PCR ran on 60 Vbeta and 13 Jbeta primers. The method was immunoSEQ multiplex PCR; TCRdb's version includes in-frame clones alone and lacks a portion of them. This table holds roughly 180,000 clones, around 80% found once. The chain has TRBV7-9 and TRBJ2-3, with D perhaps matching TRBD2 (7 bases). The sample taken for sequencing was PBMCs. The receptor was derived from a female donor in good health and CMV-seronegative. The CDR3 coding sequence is TGTGCCAGCAGCCAGAGGGGGGGCGAAGATACGCAGTATTTT. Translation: CASSQRGGEDTQYF.